Listed below are T cell receptor beta chains from one sample, sequenced in a study of blood T cell repertoires in COVID-19. The protocol was immunoSEQ multiplex PCR, while the TCRdb copy is restricted to in-frame clones and leaves out a portion. The sample has around 240,000 clones; roughly 88% are singletons. The source material was peripheral blood. The receptor set was obtained from a woman in her thirties or forties who had recovered from COVID-19. Each CDR3 is given with its conserved first and last residue. Each record gives: clone size, D gene, V gene, J gene, CDR3 DNA, CDR3 protein. D genes are given only for firm matches. The size field is filled for only some rows; it gives once, few, many or a size class.

size: NA; D: TRBD1; V: TRBV10-3; J: TRBJ1-4; DNA: TGTGCCATCAGTGCTACAGGGGTGGCTAATGAAAAACTGTTTTTT; CDR3: CAISATGVANEKLFF
size: once; D: NA; V: TRBV3-1/TRBV3-2; J: TRBJ1-1; DNA: TGTGCCAGCAGCCAAGACTTCGGGGGCACTGAAGCTTTCTTT; CDR3: CASSQDFGGTEAFF
size: NA; D: NA; V: TRBV29-1; J: TRBJ1-3; DNA: TGCAGCGTTGGCAGGTCCTTAGGGGGCACCATATATTTT; CDR3: CSVGRSLGGTIYF
size: NA; D: TRBD2; V: TRBV7-9; J: TRBJ2-1; DNA: TGTGCCAGCAGGCAGGGACTAGCAGCCAATGAGCAGTTCTTC; CDR3: CASRQGLAANEQFF
size: NA; D: TRBD1; V: TRBV19; J: TRBJ1-2; DNA: TGTGCCAGTAGCGTCTTCGACAGGGGAGTAGGCTACACCTTC; CDR3: CASSVFDRGVGYTF
size: NA; D: TRBD2; V: TRBV5-4; J: TRBJ2-3; DNA: TGTGCCAGCAGCTTGGTTTTGGGACTAGCGGGGCTTTTGACAGATACGCAGTATTTT; CDR3: CASSLVLGLAGLLTDTQYF
size: NA; D: NA; V: TRBV11-2; J: TRBJ1-6; DNA: TGTGCCAGCAGTCCCGGCGGGAACTCACCCCTCCACTTT; CDR3: CASSPGGNSPLHF
size: NA; D: NA; V: TRBV5-6; J: TRBJ2-3; DNA: TGTGCCAGCAGCTTTGCTAGCTCAGATACGCAGTATTTT; CDR3: CASSFASSDTQYF
size: NA; D: TRBD1; V: TRBV19; J: TRBJ1-2; DNA: TGTGCCAGTTCTAAACTCCGGGACAGCTATGGCTACACCTTC; CDR3: CASSKLRDSYGYTF
size: few; D: NA; V: TRBV18; J: TRBJ2-7; DNA: TGTGCCAGCTCACCAACAGGGTTGCGATCCTCCTACGAGCAGTACTTC; CDR3: CASSPTGLRSSYEQYF
size: NA; D: TRBD1; V: TRBV28; J: TRBJ1-2; DNA: TGTGCCAGCACGTTGGGGGGGACAGGGAGCTATGGCTACACCTTC; CDR3: CASTLGGTGSYGYTF
size: NA; D: NA; V: TRBV5-8; J: TRBJ2-5; DNA: TGTGCCAGCAGCTCCGTCAGGTACAGAGAAGAGACCCAGTACTTC; CDR3: CASSSVRYREETQYF
size: NA; D: TRBD2; V: TRBV18; J: TRBJ2-3; DNA: TGTGCCAGCTCACGTGGTGGGACTAGCGGAAGCACAGATACGCAGTATTTT; CDR3: CASSRGGTSGSTDTQYF
size: NA; D: NA; V: TRBV28; J: TRBJ1-3; DNA: TGTGCCAGCAGTCTTGGAAACACCATATATTTT; CDR3: CASSLGNTIYF
size: few; D: TRBD1; V: TRBV5-6; J: TRBJ1-1; DNA: TGTGCCAGCAGCTTGGTAGCGGGACAGGGCACTGAAGCTTTCTTT; CDR3: CASSLVAGQGTEAFF
size: NA; D: NA; V: TRBV11-2; J: TRBJ2-3; DNA: TGTGCCAGCAGCTCCCGACAGGACCCAGATACGCAGTATTTT; CDR3: CASSSRQDPDTQYF
size: NA; D: TRBD2; V: TRBV6-2/TRBV6-3; J: TRBJ2-7; DNA: TGTGCCAGCAGTTACCGGACTAGCGGGGGGGCCTACGAGCAGTACTTC; CDR3: CASSYRTSGGAYEQYF
size: NA; D: NA; V: TRBV2; J: TRBJ2-1; DNA: TGTGCCAGCAGCCGCCAGGGCGGATCCTACAATGAGCAGTTCTTC; CDR3: CASSRQGGSYNEQFF
size: NA; D: TRBD1; V: TRBV3-1/TRBV3-2; J: TRBJ2-3; DNA: TGTGCCAGCAGCCAGAGGACAGGTCGGACGCAGTATTTT; CDR3: CASSQRTGRTQYF
size: NA; D: NA; V: TRBV29-1; J: TRBJ1-2; DNA: TGCAGCGTTGTGGGGGGAGTCTATGGCTACACCTTC; CDR3: CSVVGGVYGYTF
size: NA; D: NA; V: TRBV3-1/TRBV3-2; J: TRBJ1-6; DNA: TGTGCCAGCAGCCAGGGGAGGGGTGAATATTCACCCCTCCACTTT; CDR3: CASSQGRGEYSPLHF
size: NA; D: NA; V: TRBV5-1; J: TRBJ2-3; DNA: TGCGCCAGCACCACGGGCTGGAGGGTGACAGATACGCAGTATTTT; CDR3: CASTTGWRVTDTQYF
size: NA; D: NA; V: TRBV2; J: TRBJ1-6; DNA: TGTGCCAGCAATTGGGAGGGACCAAATTCACCCCTCCACTTT; CDR3: CASNWEGPNSPLHF
size: once; D: NA; V: TRBV24-1; J: TRBJ1-2; DNA: TGTGCCACGAAGGGTGACGGGAGGTCGGGCTATGGCTACACCTTC; CDR3: CATKGDGRSGYGYTF